Detailed here is one T cell receptor beta chain. Its antigen has not been determined. No quality values exist for individual bases; no much larger clone is one base distant. The sample carries other DNA sequences with the same CDR3. The data stem from a study of blood T cell repertoires in COVID-19 (TCRdb year 2020). With regard to the full study: Collaborator samples came from the United States, Italy and Spain and covered acute and convalescent phases of COVID-19. The prospective study material was composed of cDNA or gDNA derived from T cells, B-cell-depleted T cells, or PBMCs. Deeply sampled blood TCRbeta repertoires from subjects exposed to, actively infected with, or recovered from COVID-19 were included in the dataset. The repertoires were released in a freely available public database intended as a resource for research on the immune response to SARS-CoV-2. The samples were drawn from two sources: the first 160 participants of the ongoing ImmuneRACE study, and 1,200 or so subjects contributed by 6 global collaborators. Sample metadata almost always included a de-identified subject ID, COVID-19 status, age in years and sex. Where HLA class I and class II types were available, the types were taken from metadata supplied by the sample provider, not from assay-based typing.

Per the germline V gene, MDHEN is the CDR1 and SYDVKM is the CDR2. The junction shows trimming of 6 bases on V and 3 bases on J, plus 15 bases between the germline ends. Its CDR3 holds 14 amino acids, cysteine through phenylalanine. The DNA shown is the 42-base CDR3, in frame from base 1. Overall results and qualifications from the work: Clinical and demographic metadata were provided uncurated, with the amount varying by source and participant.

TCRbeta CDR3 regions were amplified from genomic DNA using the immunoSEQ Assay, a bias-controlled multiplex PCR. The study's processing was this. The number of nucleated cells in each sample was estimated from the amplification of reference gene primers within the assay. To quantify the absolute abundance of each unique TCRbeta CDR3 rearrangement, sequence reads were collapsed and filtered. For each sample, productive Simpson clonality was calculated as the square root of Simpson's diversity index across productive rearrangements. TCRdb carries this immuneACCESS record with in-frame sequences only. Its versions omit some clonotypes, under half of them owing to an unresolved V gene in the studies checked, with the rest unexplained. That table furnishes V, J and clone size, whereas the DNA furnished D and trimming. Recorded for this sample are over 200,000 clones; roughly 80% of them occurred a single time. The ten most abundant clones make up about 5% of the sample.

Each collaborating institution followed its own protocols to collect whole blood in K2EDTA tubes. For TCRbeta analysis, collaborator samples were shipped as frozen whole blood, as isolated PBMCs, or as DNA extracted from either sample type. The clonotype originates from a human donor in a cohort sampled during active COVID-19. The sample consisted of peripheral blood. Recombination linked TRBV28 to TRBJ2-7, with TRBD1 perhaps the D gene, on 6 matching bases. The CDR3 corresponds to CASSPLGRGYEQYF. The base sequence is TGTGCCAGCAGCCCGCTCGGCAGGGGCTACGAGCAGTACTTC.